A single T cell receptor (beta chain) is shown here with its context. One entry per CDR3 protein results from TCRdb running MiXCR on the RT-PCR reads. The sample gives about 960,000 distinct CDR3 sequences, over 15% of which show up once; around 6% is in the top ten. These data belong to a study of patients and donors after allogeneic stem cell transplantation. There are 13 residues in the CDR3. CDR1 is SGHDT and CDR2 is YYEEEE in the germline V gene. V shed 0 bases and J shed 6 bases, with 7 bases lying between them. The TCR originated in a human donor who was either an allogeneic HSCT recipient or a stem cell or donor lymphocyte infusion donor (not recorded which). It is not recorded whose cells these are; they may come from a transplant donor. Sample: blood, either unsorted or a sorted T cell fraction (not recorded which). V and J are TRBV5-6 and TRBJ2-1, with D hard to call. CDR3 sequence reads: CASSLVAINEQFF. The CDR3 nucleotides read TGTGCCAGCAGCTTGGTGGCGATCAATGAGCAGTTCTTC.